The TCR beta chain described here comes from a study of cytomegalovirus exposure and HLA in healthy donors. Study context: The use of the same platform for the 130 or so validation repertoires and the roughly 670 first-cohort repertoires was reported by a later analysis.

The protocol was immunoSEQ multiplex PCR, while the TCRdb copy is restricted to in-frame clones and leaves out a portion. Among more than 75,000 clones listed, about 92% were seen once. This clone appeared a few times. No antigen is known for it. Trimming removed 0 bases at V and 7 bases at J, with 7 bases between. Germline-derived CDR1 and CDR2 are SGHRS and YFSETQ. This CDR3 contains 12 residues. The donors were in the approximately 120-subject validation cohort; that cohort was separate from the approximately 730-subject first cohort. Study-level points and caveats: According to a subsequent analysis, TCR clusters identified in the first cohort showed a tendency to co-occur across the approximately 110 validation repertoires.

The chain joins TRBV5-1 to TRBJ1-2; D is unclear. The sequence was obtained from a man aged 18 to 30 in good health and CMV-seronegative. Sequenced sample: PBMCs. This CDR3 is CASSLDEGGYTF. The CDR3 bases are TGCGCCAGCAGCTTGGACGAGGGTGGCTACACCTTC.